The T cell receptor beta chain described here comes from a study of T-cell memory formation after mild COVID-19. Study at large: The study found TCR clusters largely donor specific. Study-wide findings and caveats: Clones shrinking between day 15 and 85 showed a balanced CD4/CD8 split, and those that grew later tilted toward CD4+. The appearance of some responding clones in pre-infection memory suggested that cross-reactive memory joined.

Notes on this clonotype: The antigen remains undetermined.

Using constant-segment primers, 5'RACE produced TCR alpha and TCR beta cDNA libraries carrying sample barcodes and UMIs. From the 5' RACE reads, TCRdb called clonotypes with MiXCR, one entry per CDR3 protein. The data show about 170,000 distinct CDR3 sequences, roughly 13% seen once. Germline V gives CDR1 SEHNR, CDR2 FQNEAQ (reference sequence). The CDR3 runs 14 residues. Trimming stripped 3 bases from V and 3 bases from J, with 8 bases between. Sequenced material: PBMCs or a T cell subset sorted from them (not recorded which). The chain couples TRBV7-9 to TRBJ2-2; no reliable D call. The TCR originated in a man aged 18 to 29 who had mild COVID-19 (a few samples of this study predate the infection). Cell type and time point are not known. Written as DNA, the CDR3 is TGTGCCAGCAGCTTGGCGTCCTACACCGGGGAGCTGTTTTTT. Amino acid sequence: CASSLASYTGELFF.